One sample yielded the 24 T cell receptor beta chains listed below, sequenced in a study of persistence of HIV-infected CD4 T cells. These receptors lack a known antigen. Lysates of CMV-infected fibroblasts at about 10 ug/mL stimulated these cells. Memory cells lacking CD40L and CD69 with high CD45RO were sorted. The libraries were made with immunoSEQ version 4 in survey mode. The assay was immunoSEQ multiplex PCR, and TCRdb's table has in-frame clones only and misses some. The top ten clones hold roughly 1.5% of a sample with 37,000 or so clones, over 80% of them seen once. This sample comprised CD4+ T cells sorted from PBMCs after roughly 17-hour stimulation, obtained from a patient who received antiretroviral therapy. These receptors came from an adult man with HIV who was CMV-seropositive.

This sequence joins TRBV25-1 and TRBJ2-1; D remains unclear. The germline V gene has CDR1 MGHDK and CDR2 SYGVNS. With 3 bases removed from V and 8 bases from J, the gap between germline ends came to 14 bases. This CDR3 has 14 residues. For the CDR3, the DNA is TGTGCCAGCAGTGATCTGGGGAATATGGATGAGCAGTTCTTC. It encodes CASSDLGNMDEQFF.

V usage is TRBV5-1 and J usage is TRBJ2-1, with TRBD1 as a possible D gene (5 bases). Trimming cost V 2 bases and J 3 bases, with 15 bases left between them. The CDR3 is made up of 16 amino acids. Germline V gene data show CDR1 as SGHRS and CDR2 as YFSETQ. The CDR3 loop is CASSFQGFNGYNEQFF. The CDR3 coding sequence is TGCGCCAGCAGCTTCCAGGGCTTTAATGGCTACAATGAGCAGTTCTTC.

The V and J genes are TRBV7-2 and TRBJ1-1; TRBD1 is a possible D gene (6 bases). The CDR3 sequence is 13 residues long. In germline, CDR1 is SGHTA, CDR2 FQGNSA. Trimming took 1 base from V and 8 from J, leaving 11 bases between them. The CDR3 nucleotides are TGTGCCAGCAGCTTAGAGAACAGGGCCGAAGCTTTCTTT. Translating it yields CASSLENRAEAFF.

Only one count was recorded for this clone. The CDR3 DNA reads as TGTGCCAGCACCACCCGACGGACAGGGGGCTCCTACGAGCAGTACTTC. It specifies CASTTRRTGGSYEQYF. The chain links TRBV27 to TRBJ2-7; TRBD1 aligns across 10 bases. Germline CDR1 and CDR2: MNHEY and SMNVEV (reference sequence). The V and J ends lost 7 bases and 0 bases, in that order; junction bases with no gene match: 9. This CDR3 is 16 amino acids long.

The chain has TRBV4-2 and TRBJ2-2; possibly TRBD1 for D (8 bases). CDR1 and CDR2 from the germline V gene are LGHNA and YNFKEQ. The CDR3 is made up of 15 amino acids. With 3 bases removed from V and 5 bases from J, the gap between germline ends came to 13 bases. This CDR3 is CASSQSQGGTGELFF. CDR3 sequence (DNA): TGTGCCAGCAGCCAGTCACAGGGGGGGACCGGGGAGCTGTTTTTT.

The chain has TRBV6-1 and TRBJ2-7; weak D call: TRBD1 (6 bases). The V and J ends lost 6 bases and 6 bases respectively, with 21 bases between them. This CDR3 is built from 15 residues. Germline assignment: CDR1 MNHNS and CDR2 SASEGT. DNA of the CDR3: TGTGCCAGCAGCTACCAGGGGAGTCCGAACGCCGAGCAGTACTTC. Protein product: CASSYQGSPNAEQYF.

This clone showed up just once. The gene calls are TRBV5-5 and TRBJ1-3; possible D gene TRBD1, 6 bases. This CDR3 region has 16 residues. The V gene's germline CDR1 is SGHKS and CDR2 YYEKEE (reference sequence). Trimming took 1 base from V and 1 from J, leaving 12 bases between them. This CDR3 reads CASSLLGAISGNTIYF. The CDR3, as DNA: TGTGCCAGCAGCTTGCTGGGGGCTATATCTGGAAACACCATATATTTT.

The CDR3 reads CASSLTAGSSYEQYF. Here the CDR3 DNA reads TGTGCCAGCAGCTTAACGGCAGGGAGCTCCTACGAGCAGTACTTC. This rearrangement joins TRBV21-1 to TRBJ2-7. TRBV21-1 is a pseudogene locus. The CDR3 extends over 15 amino acids.

The chain uses TRBV10-2 and TRBJ1-1; D gene unclear. The V and J ends lost 3 bases and 8 bases respectively, with 10 bases between them. Germline CDR1 WSHSY, CDR2 SAAADI. This CDR3 region has 12 residues. In DNA form, the CDR3 reads TGCGCCAGCAGTGATCGGCACCTCGAAGCTTTCTTT. Its protein product is CASSDRHLEAFF.

This chain connects TRBV5-6 to TRBJ1-4; no firm D call. In germline, CDR1 is SGHDT, CDR2 YYEEEE. Trimming left V 3 bases short and J 7 bases short, with 13 bases between. The CDR3 is 14 residues long. The CDR3 loop reads CASSSAQPREKLFF. The CDR3 DNA follows: TGTGCCAGCAGCTCGGCCCAGCCTCGTGAAAAACTGTTTTTT.

This rearrangement joins TRBV19 to TRBJ2-2, with D tentatively TRBD1 (7 bases). In germline, CDR1 is LNHDA, CDR2 SQIVND (reference sequence). CDR3 size: 17 residues. Trimming took 7 bases from V and 5 from J, leaving 23 bases between them. The CDR3 region is CASIPGRQGGATGELFF. The CDR3 DNA reads as TGTGCCAGTATCCCCGGGCGGCAGGGGGGTGCTACCGGGGAGCTGTTTTTT. Based on the CDR3 plus reference TRBV19 and TRBJ2-2, the full variable domain is DGGITQSPKYLFRKEGQNVTLSCEQNLNHDAMYWYRQDPGQGLRLIYYSQIVNDFQKGDIAEGYSVSREKKESFPLTVTSAQKNPTAFYLCASIPGRQGGATGELFFGEGSRLTVL.

This clone was recorded a few times. This chain joins TRBV5-6 and TRBJ1-2, with TRBD1 as a possible D gene (5 bases). Per the germline V gene, CDR1 is SGHDT and CDR2 is YYEEEE. The V and J ends lost 1 base and 4 bases respectively, with 11 bases between them. CDR3 length equals 14 residues. In DNA, the CDR3 is TGTGCCAGCAGCTTGCCAGGGCCCTTCTATGGCTACACCTTC. Its protein product is CASSLPGPFYGYTF.

The chain employs TRBV30 and TRBJ1-2; TRBD1 agrees at 9 bases. V lost 7 bases, J lost 8 bases, and 11 bases stayed unmatched. The germline gives CDR1 GTSNPN, CDR2 SVGIG (reference sequence). The CDR3 loop spans 13 amino acids. The CDR3 sequence is CASYRGRELGYTF. The CDR3, as DNA: TGTGCCTCATACAGGGGGCGCGAACTAGGCTACACCTTC.

V usage is TRBV19 and J usage is TRBJ2-7; no firm D call. In germline, CDR1 is LNHDA, CDR2 SQIVND (reference sequence). CDR3 length equals 15 residues. Trimming left V 5 bases short and J 2 bases short, with 16 bases between. CDR3 region: CASSPRRSATYEQYF. In nucleotides, the CDR3 is TGTGCCAGTAGTCCTCGACGGTCCGCTACCTACGAGCAGTACTTC.

The chain has TRBV7-6 and TRBJ1-5; D might be TRBD1 (6 bases). In germline, CDR1 is SGHVS, CDR2 FNYEAQ. V was clipped by 0 bases and J by 4 bases, with 13 bases between them. The CDR3 extends over 16 amino acids. The CDR3 coding sequence is TGTGCCAGCAGCTTAGCGGCCGGGGGCGGAAATCAGCCCCAGCATTTT. Residues: CASSLAAGGGNQPQHF.

The genes are TRBV7-3 and TRBJ2-4, with TRBD2 identical over 9 bases. The CDR3 covers 14 residues. J lost 6 bases, V lost 5 bases, and 5 bases had no gene match. Germline-derived CDR1 and CDR2 are SGHTA and FQGTGA. CDR3 residues: CASSISGGRNIQYF. The CDR3 DNA follows: TGTGCCAGCAGCATTAGCGGGGGAAGAAACATTCAGTACTTC. The complete variable domain, with remaining parts taken from reference TRBV7-3 and TRBJ2-4, reads GAGVSQTPSNKVTEKGKYVELRCDPISGHTALYWYRQSLGQGPEFLIYFQGTGAADDSGLPNDRFFAVRPEGSVSTLKIQRTERGDSAVYLCASSISGGRNIQYFGAGTRLSVL.

This clone occurred a few times. The V call is TRBV5-1, the J call TRBJ2-1, with 8 bases fitting TRBD1. The CDR3 is 15 residues long. Trimming removed 1 base from V and 7 bases from J; junction bases left unmatched: 7. Germline-derived CDR1 and CDR2 are SGHRS and YFSETQ. CDR3 coding DNA: TGCGCCAGCAGCTTGTATGGGGACAGGAGTAATGAGCAGTTCTTC. It is translated as CASSLYGDRSNEQFF.

This sequence joins TRBV6-5 and TRBJ1-1; no clear D. The length of the CDR3 is 13 residues. The germline V and J ends were trimmed by 6 bases and 1 base, with 9 bases remaining between them. Looked up from germline, CDR1 is MNHEY and CDR2 is SVGAGI. The CDR3 reads CASRVTQNTEAFF. CDR3 in DNA: TGTGCCAGCAGGGTAACACAGAACACTGAAGCTTTCTTT.

The gene calls are TRBV7-9 and TRBJ2-3, with D perhaps TRBD2 (7 bases). V lost 5 bases to trimming and J lost 5 bases, with 20 bases between them. Per germline, CDR1 SEHNR and CDR2 FQNEAQ (reference sequence). The CDR3 covers 16 residues. The CDR3 region has the DNA TGTGCCAGCAGCCACCCCCGGGGGGCCTCTAGAGATACGCAGTATTTT. Protein: CASSHPRGASRDTQYF.

V usage is TRBV28 and J usage is TRBJ1-2; D gene uncertain. This CDR3 region has 15 residues. Germline CDR1 MDHEN, CDR2 SYDVKM. V was trimmed by 5 bases and J by 3 bases, leaving 16 bases between them. The CDR3 loop reads CASSAPSGLHYGYTF. In DNA, the CDR3 is TGTGCCAGCAGTGCTCCTTCAGGACTGCACTATGGCTACACCTTC.

By share of the sample, this clone is medium-sized. This chain uses TRBV13 with TRBJ1-1; D gene unclear. V lost 0 bases and J 1 base, leaving 6 bases between the germline ends. Germline CDR1 PRHDT, CDR2 FYEKMQ (reference sequence). There are 14 residues in the CDR3. Written as DNA, the CDR3 is TGTGCCAGCAGCTTAGGCCCCCAGAACACTGAAGCTTTCTTT. Translating gives CASSLGPQNTEAFF.

The chain combines TRBV2 with TRBJ2-2, with 8 bases fitting TRBD1. The germline gives CDR1 SNHLY, CDR2 FYNNEI. Germline trimming cut 8 bases from V and 2 bases from J; bases unmatched to any gene: 7. This CDR3 is built from 15 residues. CDR3 in DNA: TGTGCCAGCGCCCGACAGGGGACAAACACCGGGGAGCTGTTTTTT. It yields the protein CASARQGTNTGELFF.

The chain is built from TRBV14 and TRBJ1-1; 8 nucleotides align to TRBD1. Germline CDR1 and CDR2: SGHDN and FVKESK. This CDR3 has 13 residues. The trim removed 5 bases at V and 3 bases at J, leaving 2 bases unmatched. CDR3: CASSSDRDTEAFF. The CDR3 DNA is TGTGCCAGCAGCTCGGACAGGGACACTGAAGCTTTCTTT.

J is TRBJ2-1 and V is TRBV19; 7 bases fit TRBD1. Trimming at V came to 5 bases and at J to 9 bases, leaving 7 bases not matched to a gene. Germline V gene sequence: CDR1 LNHDA, CDR2 SQIVND (reference sequence). The CDR3 has 13 residues. CDR3 amino acids: CASSGQVRGEQFF. The DNA of the CDR3 is TGTGCCAGTAGTGGACAGGTCCGAGGTGAGCAGTTCTTC.